The rows below give T cell receptor beta chains drawn from one sample of a study of regulatory T cells in long-lasting Graves disease. TCRdb redid the calling of the multiplex PCR reads with MiXCR, one entry per CDR3 protein. In the table there are about 560,000 distinct CDR3 sequences, about 16% of which are singletons. Another study also made use of these data, one on T cells in Graves' hyperthyroidism and ophthalmopathy.

Sample: peripheral blood mononuclear cells (PBMCs), taken at new diagnosis, from a patient treated with antithyroid drugs. The receptors were sampled from a man aged 18 to 30 with Graves disease. The CDR3 runs from the conserved cysteine through the conserved F or W. The D gene is left open where the match is weak. Size is stated for part of the rows, as once, few or many counts, or as a class when the clone is expanded.

v_call,d_call,j_call,clone_size,cdr3_nt,cdr3_aa
TRBV25-1,-,TRBJ2-1,many,TGTGCCAGCAGCTGGGGGGCCGATGAGCAGTTCTTC,CASSWGADEQFF
TRBV19,-,TRBJ1-3,-,TGTGCCAGTAGTCCAGAGTTGGGCTCTGGAAACACCATATATTTT,CASSPELGSGNTIYF
TRBV27,-,TRBJ2-1,many,TGTGCCAGCAGCGGGGGACCATCTCAAAAGTTCTTC,CASSGGPSQKFF
TRBV6-2/TRBV6-3,-,TRBJ2-3,many,TGTGCCAGCAGTTCCGGGCGCGGCGCAGATACGCAGTATTTT,CASSSGRGADTQYF
TRBV20-1,-,TRBJ1-2,-,TGCAGTGCTAGAGATTGGGATGGCTACACCTTC,CSARDWDGYTF
TRBV9,-,TRBJ2-7,few,TGTGCCAGCAGCGTAGGGACTACGAGCTCCTACGAGCAGTACTTC,CASSVGTTSSYEQYF
TRBV13,-,TRBJ1-3,-,TGTGCCAGCAGGTATGGGACACGCTCTGGAAACACCATATATTTT,CASRYGTRSGNTIYF
TRBV30,TRBD1,TRBJ2-5,many,TGTGCCTGCCAACCTCCCCCAGGGGGTAGAGGGGAGACCCAGTACTTC,CACQPPPGGRGETQYF
TRBV6-1,-,TRBJ1-3,many,TGTGCCAGCAGCATTTCGGGCAGCGTCTCTGGAAACACCATATATTTT,CASSISGSVSGNTIYF
TRBV29-1,TRBD2,TRBJ2-2,few,TGCAGCGTTGAAGATCGCAACGATCCGCTAGCGGGAGCTACCGGGGAGCTGTTTTTT,CSVEDRNDPLAGATGELFF
TRBV28,TRBD1,TRBJ2-5,many,TGTGCCAGCAGTTTCGGGACAGGCCCGAGGGAGACCCAGTACTTC,CASSFGTGPRETQYF
TRBV20-1,-,TRBJ2-3,-,TGCAGTGCTAGAAGAGCGCAGGACACAGATACGCAGTATTTT,CSARRAQDTDTQYF
TRBV5-4,TRBD2,TRBJ2-7,few,TGTGCCAGCAGCCCCCCAGGGAGCGGGAGCTCCTACGAGCAGTACTTC,CASSPPGSGSSYEQYF
TRBV28,-,TRBJ2-5,many,TGTGCCAGCAGTTTGGGCAGCCGACAAGAGACCCAGTACTTC,CASSLGSRQETQYF
TRBV28,-,TRBJ1-5,few,TGTGCCAGCAGGATGGGTGGGCCGGGAAATCAGCCCCAGCATTTT,CASRMGGPGNQPQHF
TRBV6-5,-,TRBJ1-2,few,TGTGCCAGCAGTTACGGCCCGAGGTATGGCTACACCTTC,CASSYGPRYGYTF
TRBV20-1,-,TRBJ2-1,many,TGCAGTACTTCCGGGGGAGAGGTTTACAATGAGCAGTTCTTC,CSTSGGEVYNEQFF
TRBV20-1,TRBD1,TRBJ2-1,many,TGCAGTGCTAGAGGAAATCGGGACAGTGGTTACGAGCAGTTCTTC,CSARGNRDSGYEQFF
TRBV6-2/TRBV6-3,-,TRBJ2-3,few,TGTGCCAGCAGTTTAACTAGCCTCCCGGATACGCAGTATTTT,CASSLTSLPDTQYF
TRBV27,TRBD2,TRBJ2-5,many,TGTGCCAGCAGTTTAGGGACTAGCGGGAGAAGGGCGGAGACCCAGTACTTC,CASSLGTSGRRAETQYF
TRBV7-9,-,TRBJ2-6,few,TGTGCCAGCAGCTTAGGCCCTACAGGGATCGGCTCTGGGGCCAACGTCCTGACTTTC,CASSLGPTGIGSGANVLTF
TRBV2,TRBD2,TRBJ2-7,many,TGTGCCAGCAAGACTAGCGGGAGCGCCTACGAGCAGTACTTC,CASKTSGSAYEQYF
TRBV6-2/TRBV6-3,TRBD2,TRBJ2-3,-,TGTGCCAGCAGCCTCGGACTAGCGGGAGTGGGAGGCACAGATACGCAGTATTTT,CASSLGLAGVGGTDTQYF
TRBV18,-,TRBJ1-5,many,TGTGCCAGCACAGCCACAGTTATGAACGATCAGCCCCAGCATTTT,CASTATVMNDQPQHF
TRBV15,TRBD1,TRBJ1-1,many,TGTGCCACCAGCAGGGACAGGCTGAACACTGAAGCTTTCTTT,CATSRDRLNTEAFF
TRBV20-1,-,TRBJ2-7,many,TGCAGTGCTAGATACCCCACGAACTCCTACGAGCAGTACTTC,CSARYPTNSYEQYF
TRBV12-3/TRBV12-4,-,TRBJ2-2,-,TGTGCCAGCAGGGGGAGAATAAACACCGGGGAGCTGTTTTTT,CASRGRINTGELFF
TRBV5-1,TRBD1,TRBJ1-5,few,TGCGCCAGCAGCAGGGGGGACAGGGACGGTCAGCCCCAGCATTTT,CASSRGDRDGQPQHF
TRBV27,TRBD2,TRBJ2-7,-,TGTGCCAGCAGTTCACTAGCGGGGAGTCTCAACGAGCAGTACTTC,CASSSLAGSLNEQYF
TRBV2,TRBD1,TRBJ1-5,many,TGTGCCAGCAGACAGGGGACCCGCAATCAGCCCCAGCATTTT,CASRQGTRNQPQHF
TRBV12-3/TRBV12-4,-,TRBJ2-7,many,TGTGCCAGCAGCGCGGTGTACGAGCAGTACTTC,CASSAVYEQYF
TRBV20-1,TRBD2,TRBJ2-1,many,TGCAGTGCTAGAGTAGGGGGACTAGCATCCTACAATGAGCAGTTCTTC,CSARVGGLASYNEQFF
TRBV3-1,-,TRBJ2-5,many,TGTGCCAGCAGCCAAGCCGGGCAGGGCTACCGAAAAGAGACCCAGTACTTC,CASSQAGQGYRKETQYF
TRBV4-1,-,TRBJ1-4,-,TGCGCCAGCAGCCAAGGACATACAACTAATGAAAAACTGTTTTTT,CASSQGHTTNEKLFF
TRBV6-1,-,TRBJ2-5,many,TGTGCCAGCAGTCCAGGGTTCCCTGGGAAAGAGACCCAGTACTTC,CASSPGFPGKETQYF
TRBV30,-,TRBJ1-6,-,TGTGCCTGGCGTGCGTACTCACAGGGCCAGCGATATTCACCCCTCCACTTT,CAWRAYSQGQRYSPLHF
TRBV7-2,TRBD2,TRBJ2-7,many,TGTGCCAGCAGCTTCAGACTAGCGGGAGCCCGCCGCAACGAGCAGTACTTC,CASSFRLAGARRNEQYF
TRBV18,TRBD2,TRBJ2-7,few,TGTGCCAGCTCACCTGCGCTAGCGGGAGGATCCGACTCCTACGAGCAGTACTTC,CASSPALAGGSDSYEQYF
TRBV27,TRBD1,TRBJ2-7,few,TGTGCCAGCAGTTTATGGGACAGGGTCTACGAGCAGTACTTC,CASSLWDRVYEQYF
TRBV20-1,TRBD1,TRBJ1-2,many,TGCAGTGCTGACAGGGGGCGTGATGGCTACACCTTC,CSADRGRDGYTF
TRBV29-1,-,TRBJ2-1,few,TGCAGCGTTGAAGGAGACCCAGGGAGTCGAGGGGATGAGCAGTTCTTC,CSVEGDPGSRGDEQFF
TRBV2,-,TRBJ2-5,-,TGTGCCAGCAGCGGTTTAGGACAGAACCAAGAGACCCAGTACTTC,CASSGLGQNQETQYF
TRBV7-2,-,TRBJ2-1,few,TGTGCCAGCAGCATTACTACCTACAATGAGCAGTTCTTC,CASSITTYNEQFF
TRBV20-1,-,TRBJ2-7,few,TGCAGTGCTAGAGATACAGGTCGCGACGAGCAGTACTTC,CSARDTGRDEQYF
TRBV12-3/TRBV12-4,TRBD1,TRBJ2-2,once,TGTGCCAGCAGTACGCCGACAGGGCACTCTCCCGGGGAGCTGTTTTTT,CASSTPTGHSPGELFF
TRBV11-2,-,TRBJ2-1,many,TGTGCCAGCAGCTTAGTTGCAGCATATGAGCAGTTCTTC,CASSLVAAYEQFF